A single sample is the source of the 29 T cell receptor beta chains below, sequenced in a study of PD-1 blockade in classical Hodgkin lymphoma. TCRdb keeps only in-frame clones here, not all; method: immunoSEQ multiplex PCR. The repertoire holds fewer than 15,000 clones, roughly 86% seen once, with approximately 4.4% in the top ten. Autologous stem cell transplantation was followed by relapse in every patient, and brentuximab vedotin exposure varied. Sample: peripheral blood mononuclear cells (PBMCs), taken at baseline. The receptors were sampled from a human donor with classical Hodgkin lymphoma.

DNA for the CDR3: TGTGCCAGCAGCTTATTGGGGACAGGGGTCTCTGGGGCCAACGTCCTGACTTTC. Translated, it gives CASSLLGTGVSGANVLTF. The chain uses TRBV11-3 and TRBJ2-6, with 10 bases fitting TRBD1. The CDR3 runs 18 residues. CDR1 is SGHNT, CDR2 YENEEA, per germline. The ends lost 2 bases at V and 0 bases at J; junction bases unmatched: 4.

CDR3 nucleotide sequence: TGTGCCAGCAGTGAGGAGACAGGGAACTATGGCTACACCTTC. Amino acids: CASSEETGNYGYTF. This chain joins TRBV2 and TRBJ1-2; TRBD1 matches at 7 bases. Germline-derived CDR1 and CDR2 are SNHLY and FYNNEI. J lost 2 bases, V lost 3 bases, and 3 bases had no gene match. CDR3 length equals 14 residues.

The chain links TRBV10-3 to TRBJ1-2; D is unresolved. V was trimmed by 5 bases and J by 3 bases, leaving 7 bases between them. This CDR3 region has 12 residues. In germline, CDR1 is ENHRY, CDR2 SYGVKD. The CDR3 DNA follows: TGTGCCATCAGTACCCCTTACTATGGCTACACCTTC. Amino acids: CAISTPYYGYTF.

The chain carries TRBV6-1 and TRBJ1-1; 7 nucleotides line up with TRBD1. The germline V gene has CDR1 MNHNS and CDR2 SASEGT. V lost 5 bases to trimming and J lost 8 bases; unmatched junction nucleotides: 2. The CDR3 spans 11 residues. CDR3: CASSPQGEAFF. CDR3 bases: TGTGCCAGCAGTCCACAGGGGGAAGCTTTCTTT.

This chain connects TRBV19 to TRBJ2-4; possibly TRBD2 for D (6 bases). Germline values: CDR1 LNHDA, CDR2 SQIVND (reference sequence). With 2 bases removed from V and 7 bases from J, the gap between germline ends came to 12 bases. The CDR3 contains 14 residues. The CDR3 DNA follows: TGTGCCAGTAGTATAAAAGCAGGAGGGAACATTCAGTACTTC. It is translated as CASSIKAGGNIQYF.

This clone was picked up a small number of times. The gene calls are TRBV27 and TRBJ2-1, with 9 bases identical to TRBD1. The CDR3 totals 16 residues. From germline, CDR1 is MNHEY and CDR2 SMNVEV (reference sequence). V gave up 3 bases and J gave up 7 bases; unmatched junction bases: 10. CDR3 nucleotide sequence: TGTGCCAGCAGTTTGCTGACCGGGACAGGGTCAAATGAGCAGTTCTTC. It codes for CASSLLTGTGSNEQFF.

By sample share, this clone is medium-sized. This same CDR3 is encoded by further DNA sequences in the sample. This chain connects TRBV27 to TRBJ1-1, with 9 bases matching TRBD1. V gave up 5 bases and J gave up 0 bases; unmatched junction bases: 4. Germline V gives CDR1 MNHEY, CDR2 SMNVEV (reference sequence). This CDR3 spans 15 amino acids. CDR3 sequence (DNA): TGTGCCAGCAGTCCAACAGGGGGCATGAACACTGAAGCTTTCTTT. Translating it yields CASSPTGGMNTEAFF.

V and J are TRBV27 and TRBJ1-1, with a tentative D call TRBD1 (6 bases). The CDR3 contains 14 residues. Germline V gives CDR1 MNHEY, CDR2 SMNVEV (reference sequence). Trimming took 4 bases from V and 3 from J, leaving 12 bases between them. The CDR3 sequence: CASSSLPGDTEAFF. In nucleotides, the CDR3 is TGTGCCAGCAGTTCCCTCCCAGGGGACACTGAAGCTTTCTTT.

The CDR3: CASSQVGDRGPGYTF. The CDR3 DNA reads TGCGCCAGCAGCCAAGTCGGGGACAGGGGGCCCGGCTACACCTTC. The gene calls are TRBV4-3 and TRBJ1-2; 12 nucleotides match TRBD1. The CDR3 loop spans 15 amino acids. V gave up 1 base and J gave up 8 bases; unmatched junction bases: 5. Germline CDR1 LGHNA, CDR2 YSLEER.

The chain uses TRBV4-3 and TRBJ1-1; no clear D. The germline V gene encodes CDR1 LGHNA and CDR2 YSLEER. Trimming removed 1 base from V and 5 bases from J, with 8 bases in between. The CDR3 consists of 13 residues. CDR3 nucleotides: TGCGCCAGCAGCCAAGTCTGGGGTACTGAAGCTTTCTTT. It specifies CASSQVWGTEAFF.

The chain couples TRBV6-5 to TRBJ2-5; maybe TRBD1 (6 bases). Germline V gene lookup returns CDR1 MNHEY and CDR2 SVGAGI. Trimming pared 4 bases from V and 3 bases from J, leaving 9 bases between. There are 13 residues in the CDR3. CDR3 sequence: CASSWGPEETQYF. The CDR3 coding sequence is TGTGCCAGCAGTTGGGGGCCAGAAGAGACCCAGTACTTC.

V and J are TRBV18 and TRBJ1-2; 10 nucleotides match TRBD1. Germline CDR1 and CDR2: KGHSH and LQKENI. V was pared by 4 bases and J by 4 bases, with 15 bases of the junction left unmatched. This CDR3 contains 18 residues. In DNA form, the CDR3 reads TGTGCCAGCTCACTCTCCACTCCCGGGACAGGGGCTGTCTATGGCTACACCTTC. This sequence encodes CASSLSTPGTGAVYGYTF.

CDR3 DNA sequence: TGTGCCAGCAGTTTGTGGCCTACAGCCGGGGAGCTGTTTTTT. Its protein product is CASSLWPTAGELFF. The chain has TRBV27 and TRBJ2-2, with D uncertain. Trimming stripped 3 bases from V and 6 bases from J, with 11 bases between. The V gene's germline CDR1 is MNHEY and CDR2 SMNVEV (reference sequence). CDR3 size: 14 residues.

The chain employs TRBV10-1 and TRBJ1-6; D not resolved. This CDR3 comprises 14 residues. Per germline, CDR1 WNHNN and CDR2 SYGVQD (reference sequence). V shed 2 bases and J shed 10 bases, with 12 bases lying between them. Here the CDR3 reads CASSENVGVSPLHF. CDR3 sequence (DNA): TGCGCCAGCAGTGAGAACGTCGGGGTCTCACCCCTCCACTTT.

V usage is TRBV4-2 and J usage is TRBJ2-1, with a weak D call TRBD2 (6 bases). V was pared by 0 bases and J by 3 bases, with 9 bases between. This CDR3 is built from 15 residues. The germline CDR1 and CDR2 sequences are LGHNA and YNFKEQ. In DNA form, the CDR3 reads TGTGCCAGCAGCCAAGAATGGGGGGACTACAATGAGCAGTTCTTC. This sequence encodes CASSQEWGDYNEQFF.

This clone was observed a few times. This chain connects TRBV6-1 to TRBJ2-5; 8 bases are a match to TRBD2. The CDR3 runs 15 residues. Losses at the gene ends were 8 bases for V and 5 bases for J; bases not matched to a gene: 13. CDR1 and CDR2 (germline): MNHNS, SASEGT. This CDR3 is CASRGASGPWETQYF. CDR3 in DNA: TGTGCCAGCCGGGGGGCTAGCGGGCCCTGGGAGACCCAGTACTTC.

J is TRBJ2-4 and V is TRBV4-3; TRBD1 matches 7 bases. Germline CDR1 LGHNA, CDR2 YSLEER. V shed 1 base, J shed 7 bases, and the junction held 1 base outside the gene matches. The CDR3 length is 13 residues. The CDR3 DNA sequence: TGCGCCAGCAGCCAAGGCAGGGGGAACATTCAGTACTTC. Residues: CASSQGRGNIQYF.

The rearrangement joins TRBV6-5 to TRBJ2-7; 9 nucleotides agree with TRBD1. This CDR3 has 14 residues. The V gene end was trimmed by 5 bases and the J gene end by 4 bases; junction bases not matched to a gene: 6. Per germline, CDR1 MNHEY and CDR2 SVGAGI. The CDR3 nucleotides are TGTGCCAGCAGTCCCGGGACAGGGAGGTACGAGCAGTACTTC. Amino acid sequence: CASSPGTGRYEQYF.

The rearrangement uses TRBV4-1 and TRBJ1-1, with TRBD1 matching over 10 bases. The CDR3 runs 15 residues. With 6 bases clipped from V and 5 bases from J, the junction kept 9 bases outside the gene matches. Germline CDR1 and CDR2: MGHRA and YSYEKL. The CDR3 region is CASSPKGQGETEAFF. The CDR3 bases are TGCGCCAGCAGTCCGAAAGGACAGGGGGAAACTGAAGCTTTCTTT.

The chain joins TRBV6-6 to TRBJ2-2, with no clear D. Per the germline V gene, CDR1 is MNHNY and CDR2 is SVGAGI (reference sequence). The germline V and J ends were trimmed by 6 bases and 0 bases, with 8 bases remaining between them. The CDR3 contains 14 residues. The CDR3 sequence is CASRSQANTGELFF. The CDR3 DNA sequence: TGTGCCAGCAGAAGTCAGGCGAACACCGGGGAGCTGTTTTTT.

The chain links TRBV2 to TRBJ1-6; possibly TRBD1 for D (6 bases). This CDR3 comprises 16 residues. V was trimmed by 4 bases and J by 7 bases, leaving 17 bases between them. Germline CDR1 and CDR2: SNHLY and FYNNEI. The CDR3 nucleotides read TGTGCCAGCAGTGCCCTTTACAGGGCGAGCAATTCACCCCTCCACTTT. As protein: CASSALYRASNSPLHF.

The genes are TRBV15 and TRBJ2-5; the D gene could be TRBD1 or TRBD2 (5 bases each). The CDR3 loop spans 14 amino acids. Between the trimmed V and J ends, which lost 1 base and 3 bases, there was a span of 9 bases. Germline V gives CDR1 LNHNV, CDR2 YYDKDF (reference sequence). This CDR3 is CATSRAGTKETQYF. Here the CDR3 DNA reads TGTGCCACCAGCAGAGCCGGGACCAAAGAGACCCAGTACTTC.

V usage is TRBV28 and J usage is TRBJ1-2; D not resolved. This CDR3 region has 17 residues. V was pared by 1 base and J by 5 bases, with 20 bases between. CDR1 is MDHEN, CDR2 SYDVKM, per germline. The CDR3: CASSLFIQRVDFYGYTF. In DNA form, the CDR3 reads TGTGCCAGCAGTTTATTTATCCAGAGGGTGGATTTTTATGGCTACACCTTC.

This chain's CDR3 is CASSFTGVNYGYTF. The CDR3 nucleotides read TGTGCCAGCAGCTTTACAGGGGTCAACTATGGCTACACCTTC. The chain couples TRBV7-9 to TRBJ1-2; 7 nucleotides align to TRBD1. CDR1 is SEHNR and CDR2 is FQNEAQ in the germline V gene (reference sequence). V lost 3 bases and J lost 2; bases outside the gene matches: 3. This CDR3 has 14 amino acids.

V is TRBV4-3 and J is TRBJ2-7; a possible D gene is TRBD1 (5 bases). V lost 1 base and J lost 5, with 12 bases in between. The germline V gene has CDR1 LGHNA and CDR2 YSLEER. The length of the CDR3 is 14 residues. In DNA form, the CDR3 reads TGCGCCAGCAGCCAAGGGCAGGGTAGCCACGAGCAGTACTTC. It specifies CASSQGQGSHEQYF.

This sequence joins TRBV19 and TRBJ2-7, with a weak D call TRBD1 (6 bases). V lost 6 bases to trimming and J lost 0 bases, with 15 bases between them. Germline CDR1 is LNHDA and CDR2 is SQIVND (reference sequence). This CDR3 contains 15 residues. Here the CDR3 DNA reads TGTGCCAGTAGCGCGACAGGCTACAGCTCCTACGAGCAGTACTTC. Its translation: CASSATGYSSYEQYF.

The chain combines TRBV18 with TRBJ1-5; TRBD1 aligns across 7 bases. This CDR3 has 16 residues. Germline V gene sequence: CDR1 KGHSH, CDR2 LQKENI. The V and J ends lost 3 bases and 2 bases, in that order; junction bases with no gene match: 7. CDR3 DNA sequence: TGTGCCAGCTCACCCCCGGGCAGGGGGGGCAATCAGCCCCAGCATTTT. Its translation: CASSPPGRGGNQPQHF.

This chain connects TRBV7-3 to TRBJ2-1, with 8 bases fitting TRBD1. The J segment lost 2 bases and the V segment lost 4 bases, leaving 19 bases of the junction unmatched. Germline lookup yields CDR1 SGHTA and CDR2 FQGTGA. The length of the CDR3 is 20 residues. CDR3 residues: CASSSPFQGPPGQAYNEQFF. CDR3 nucleotide sequence: TGTGCCAGCAGCTCCCCCTTCCAGGGTCCCCCGGGACAGGCCTACAATGAGCAGTTCTTC.

J is TRBJ2-1 and V is TRBV30; 7 nucleotides align to TRBD2. Germline CDR1 and CDR2: GTSNPN and SVGIG (reference sequence). Unmatched junction bases numbered 11, after V lost 3 bases and J lost 9 bases. This CDR3 is 14 amino acids long. In DNA, the CDR3 is TGTGCCTGGAGCATTGCGGGAGCCCCCGGTGAGCAGTTCTTC. It translates to CAWSIAGAPGEQFF. Drawing the rest from reference TRBV30 and TRBJ2-1, the complete variable domain is SQTIHQWPATLVQPVGSPLSLECTVEGTSNPNLYWYRQAAGRGLQLLFYSVGIGQISSEVPQNLSASRPQDRQFILSSKKLLLSDSGFYLCAWSIAGAPGEQFFGPGTRLTVL.